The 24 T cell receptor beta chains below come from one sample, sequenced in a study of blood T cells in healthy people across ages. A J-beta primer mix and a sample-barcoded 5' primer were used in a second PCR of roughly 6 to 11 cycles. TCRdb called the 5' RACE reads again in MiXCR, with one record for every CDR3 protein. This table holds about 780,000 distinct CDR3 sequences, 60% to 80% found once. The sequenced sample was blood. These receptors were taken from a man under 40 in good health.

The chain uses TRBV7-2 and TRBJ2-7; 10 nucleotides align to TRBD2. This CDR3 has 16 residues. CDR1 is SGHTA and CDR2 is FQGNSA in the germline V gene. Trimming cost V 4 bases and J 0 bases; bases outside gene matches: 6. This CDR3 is CASSSLAGPSSYEQYF. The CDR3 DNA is TGTGCCAGCAGCTCACTAGCGGGGCCTAGCTCCTACGAGCAGTACTTC.

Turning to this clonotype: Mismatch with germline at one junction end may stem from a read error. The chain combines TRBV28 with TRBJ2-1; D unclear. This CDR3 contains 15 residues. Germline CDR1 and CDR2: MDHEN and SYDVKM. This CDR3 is CASSHHASSHNEQFF. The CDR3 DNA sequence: TGTGCCAGCAGTCACCACGCGAGCTCCCACAATGAGCAGTTCTTC.

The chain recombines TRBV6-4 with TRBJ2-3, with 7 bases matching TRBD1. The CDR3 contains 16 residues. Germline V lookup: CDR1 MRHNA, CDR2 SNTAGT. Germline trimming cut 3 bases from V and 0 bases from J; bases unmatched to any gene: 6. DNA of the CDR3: TGTGCCAGCAGTGATACCGGGACAGCAAGCACAGATACGCAGTATTTT. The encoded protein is CASSDTGTASTDTQYF.

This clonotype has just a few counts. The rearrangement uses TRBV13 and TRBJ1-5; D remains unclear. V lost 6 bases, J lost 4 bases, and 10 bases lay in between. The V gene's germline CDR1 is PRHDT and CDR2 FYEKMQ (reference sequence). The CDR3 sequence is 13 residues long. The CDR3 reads CASSLTANQPQHF. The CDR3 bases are TGTGCCAGCAGTCTCACTGCAAATCAGCCCCAGCATTTT.

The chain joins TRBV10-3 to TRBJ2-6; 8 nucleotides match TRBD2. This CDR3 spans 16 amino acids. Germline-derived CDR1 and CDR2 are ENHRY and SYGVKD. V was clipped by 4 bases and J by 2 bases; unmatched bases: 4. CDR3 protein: CAISGREETGANVLTF. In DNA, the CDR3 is TGTGCCATCAGTGGGCGGGAGGAGACTGGGGCCAACGTCCTGACTTTC.

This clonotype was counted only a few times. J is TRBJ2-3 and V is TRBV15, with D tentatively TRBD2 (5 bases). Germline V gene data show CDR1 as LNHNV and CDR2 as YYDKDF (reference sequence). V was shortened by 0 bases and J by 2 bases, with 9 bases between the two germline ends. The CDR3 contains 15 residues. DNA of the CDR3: TGTGCCACCAGCAGAGATGGACTGGCCACAGATACGCAGTATTTT. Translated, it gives CATSRDGLATDTQYF. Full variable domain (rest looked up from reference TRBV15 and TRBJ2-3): DAMVIQNPRYQVTQFGKPVTLSCSQTLNHNVMYWYQQKSSQAPKLLFHYYDKDFNNEADTPDNFQSRRPNTSFCFLDIRSPGLGDTAMYLCATSRDGLATDTQYFGPGTRLTVL.

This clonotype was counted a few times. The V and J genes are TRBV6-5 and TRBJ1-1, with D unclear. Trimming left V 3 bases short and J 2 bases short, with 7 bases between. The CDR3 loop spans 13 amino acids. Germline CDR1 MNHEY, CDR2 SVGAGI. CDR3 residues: CASSYQKNTEAFF. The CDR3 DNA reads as TGTGCCAGCAGTTATCAGAAAAACACTGAAGCTTTCTTT.

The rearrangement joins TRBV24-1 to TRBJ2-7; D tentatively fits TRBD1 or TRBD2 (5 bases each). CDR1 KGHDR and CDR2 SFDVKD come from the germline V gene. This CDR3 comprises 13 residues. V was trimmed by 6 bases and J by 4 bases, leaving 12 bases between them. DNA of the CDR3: TGTGCCACCAGTACGGGACCACTATACGAGCAGTACTTC. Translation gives CATSTGPLYEQYF.

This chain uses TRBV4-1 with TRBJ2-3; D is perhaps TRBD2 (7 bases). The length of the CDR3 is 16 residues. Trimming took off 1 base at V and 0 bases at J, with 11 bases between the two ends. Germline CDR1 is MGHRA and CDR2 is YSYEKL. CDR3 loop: CASSQGGGASTDTQYF. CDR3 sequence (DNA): TGCGCCAGCAGCCAAGGAGGGGGGGCGAGCACAGATACGCAGTATTTT.

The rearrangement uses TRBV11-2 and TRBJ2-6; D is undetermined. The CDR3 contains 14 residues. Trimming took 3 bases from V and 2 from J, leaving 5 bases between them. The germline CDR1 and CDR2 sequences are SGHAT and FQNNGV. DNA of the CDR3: TGTGCCAGCAGCTTTGGCACTGGGGCCAACGTCCTGACTTTC. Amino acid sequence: CASSFGTGANVLTF.

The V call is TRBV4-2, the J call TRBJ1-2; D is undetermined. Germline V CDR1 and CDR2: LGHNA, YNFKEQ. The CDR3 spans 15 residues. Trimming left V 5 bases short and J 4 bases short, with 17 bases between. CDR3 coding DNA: TGTGCCAGCAGCGCACGCATCCCTCCCGGCTATGGCTACACCTTC. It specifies CASSARIPPGYGYTF.

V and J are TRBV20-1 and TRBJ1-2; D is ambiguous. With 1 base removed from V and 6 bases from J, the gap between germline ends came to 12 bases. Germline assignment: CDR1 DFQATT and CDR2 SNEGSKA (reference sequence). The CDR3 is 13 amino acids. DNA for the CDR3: TGCAGTGCTAGAGGCGCAGAAATAAATGGCTACACCTTC. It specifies CSARGAEINGYTF.

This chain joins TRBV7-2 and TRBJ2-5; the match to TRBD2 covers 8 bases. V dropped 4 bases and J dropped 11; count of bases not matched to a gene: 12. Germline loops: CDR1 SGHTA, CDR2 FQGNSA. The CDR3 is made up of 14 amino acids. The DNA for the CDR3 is TGTGCCAGCAGCTCGGGACTAGTGGCCAATGAGCAGTACTTC. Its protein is CASSSGLVANEQYF. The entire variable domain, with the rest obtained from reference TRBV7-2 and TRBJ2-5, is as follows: GAGVSQSPSNKVTEKGKDVELRCDPISGHTALYWYRQSLGQGLEFLIYFQGNSAPDKSGLPSDRFSAERTGGSVSTLTIQRTQQEDSAVYLCASSSGLVANEQYFGPGTRLLVL.

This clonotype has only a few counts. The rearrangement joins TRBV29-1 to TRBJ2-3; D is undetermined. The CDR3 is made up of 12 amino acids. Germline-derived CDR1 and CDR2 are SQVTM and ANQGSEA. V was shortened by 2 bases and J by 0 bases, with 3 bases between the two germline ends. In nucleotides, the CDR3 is TGCAGCGTTGAATCTAGCACAGATACGCAGTATTTT. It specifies CSVESSTDTQYF.

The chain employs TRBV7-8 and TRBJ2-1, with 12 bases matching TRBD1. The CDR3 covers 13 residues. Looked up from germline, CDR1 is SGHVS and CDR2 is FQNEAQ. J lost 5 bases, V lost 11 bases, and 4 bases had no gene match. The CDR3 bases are TGTGCCGGGACAGGGGGCCCCCACAATGAGCAGTTCTTC. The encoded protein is CAGTGGPHNEQFF.

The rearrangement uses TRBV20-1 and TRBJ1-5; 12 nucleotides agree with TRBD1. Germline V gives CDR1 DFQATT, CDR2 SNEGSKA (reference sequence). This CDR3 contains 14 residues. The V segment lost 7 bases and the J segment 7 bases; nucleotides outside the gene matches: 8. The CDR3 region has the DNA TGCAGTGTTACGGCCGGGACAGGGGGCCAGCCCCAGCATTTT. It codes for CSVTAGTGGQPQHF.

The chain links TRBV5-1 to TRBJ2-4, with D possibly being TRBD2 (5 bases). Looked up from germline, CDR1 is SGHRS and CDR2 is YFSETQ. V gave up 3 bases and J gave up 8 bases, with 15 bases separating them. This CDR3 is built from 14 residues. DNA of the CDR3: TGCGCCAGCAGCTCCGACAATATGGGAGACATTCAGTACTTC. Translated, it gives CASSSDNMGDIQYF.

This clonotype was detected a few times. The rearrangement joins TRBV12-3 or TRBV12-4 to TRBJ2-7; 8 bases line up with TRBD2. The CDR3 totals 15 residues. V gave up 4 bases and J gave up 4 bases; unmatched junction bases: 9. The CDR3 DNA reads TGTGCCAGCAGTTGGGCCGAGCGGGGGAGTTACGAGCAGTACTTC. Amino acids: CASSWAERGSYEQYF.

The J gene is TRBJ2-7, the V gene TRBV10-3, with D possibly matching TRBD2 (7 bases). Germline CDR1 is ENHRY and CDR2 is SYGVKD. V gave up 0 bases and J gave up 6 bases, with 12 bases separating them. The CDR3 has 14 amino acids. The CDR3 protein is CAISESAGALEQYF. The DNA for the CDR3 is TGTGCCATCAGTGAGTCCGCGGGGGCCCTCGAGCAGTACTTC.

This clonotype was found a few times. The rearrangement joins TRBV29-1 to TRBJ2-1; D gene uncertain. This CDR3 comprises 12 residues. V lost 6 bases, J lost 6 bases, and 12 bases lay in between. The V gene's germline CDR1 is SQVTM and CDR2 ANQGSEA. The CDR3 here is CSVPDLGNEQFF. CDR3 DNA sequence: TGCAGCGTCCCGGACCTGGGCAATGAGCAGTTCTTC.

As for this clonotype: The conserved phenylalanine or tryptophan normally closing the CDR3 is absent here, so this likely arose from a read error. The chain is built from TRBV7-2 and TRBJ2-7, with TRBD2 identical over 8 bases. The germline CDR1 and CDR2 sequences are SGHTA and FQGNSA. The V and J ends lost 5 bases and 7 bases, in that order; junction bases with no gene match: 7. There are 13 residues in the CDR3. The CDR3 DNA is TGTGCCAGCAGCGCGGGGGGCCGAGGTGAGCAGTACTTA. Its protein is CASSAGGRGEQYL.

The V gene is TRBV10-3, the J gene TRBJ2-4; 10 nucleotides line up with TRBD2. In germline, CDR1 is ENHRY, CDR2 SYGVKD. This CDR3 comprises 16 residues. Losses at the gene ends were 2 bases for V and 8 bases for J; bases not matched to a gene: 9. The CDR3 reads CAISEIAGGFRDIQYF. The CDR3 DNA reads TGTGCCATCAGTGAGATAGCGGGGGGTTTTAGGGACATTCAGTACTTC.

The CDR3 DNA follows: TGCGCCAGCAGCCTCGGGACAGGGGGCGCTGGGACAGATACGCAGTATTTT. Protein: CASSLGTGGAGTDTQYF. The gene calls are TRBV4-3 and TRBJ2-3; 12 bases map to TRBD1. The germline gives CDR1 LGHNA, CDR2 YSLEER. J was trimmed by 3 bases and V by 4 bases; bases with no gene match: 8. The CDR3 is 17 residues long.

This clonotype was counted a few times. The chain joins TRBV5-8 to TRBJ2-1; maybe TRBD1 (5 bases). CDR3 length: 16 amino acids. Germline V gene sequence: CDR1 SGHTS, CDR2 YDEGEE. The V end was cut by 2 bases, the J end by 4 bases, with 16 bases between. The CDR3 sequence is CASSLGAAARYNEQFF. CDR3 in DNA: TGTGCCAGCAGCTTAGGGGCCGCGGCGCGATACAATGAGCAGTTCTTC. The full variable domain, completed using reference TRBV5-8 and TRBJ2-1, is EAGVTQSPTHLIKTRGQQATLRCSPISGHTSVYWYQQALGLGLQFLLWYDEGEERNRGNFPPRFSGRQFPNYSSELNVNALELEDSALYLCASSLGAAARYNEQFFGPGTRLTVL.